The next 10 T cell receptor beta chains were all read from a single sample in a study of blood T cells in healthy people across ages. A sample-barcoded 5' primer and a J-beta primer mix were used in a second PCR of roughly 7 to 12 cycles. From the 5' RACE reads, TCRdb called clonotypes with MiXCR, one entry per CDR3 protein. This table holds hundreds of thousands of distinct CDR3 sequences, about 55% found once. The sequenced sample consisted of blood. These receptors all stem from an elderly man in good health.

V gene TRBV7-6 combines with J gene TRBJ2-3; 7 nucleotides align to TRBD1. The length of the CDR3 is 15 residues. The V segment lost 5 bases and the J segment 4 bases; nucleotides outside the gene matches: 9. Germline V gives CDR1 SGHVS, CDR2 FNYEAQ. CDR3 residues: CASSPRQGPPDTQYF. Here the CDR3 DNA reads TGTGCCAGCAGCCCGCGACAGGGCCCCCCAGATACGCAGTATTTT. Together with reference TRBV7-6 and TRBJ2-3, the CDR3 gives the full variable domain: GAGVSQSPRYKVTKRGQDVALRCDPISGHVSLYWYRQALGQGPEFLTYFNYEAQQDKSGLPNDRFSAERPEGSISTLTIQRTEQRDSAMYRCASSPRQGPPDTQYFGPGTRLTVL.

In this sample, this clonotype turned up many times. The chain employs TRBV29-1 and TRBJ2-4; 11 bases align to TRBD1. Germline loops: CDR1 SQVTM, CDR2 ANQGSEA. V lost 2 bases, J lost 13 bases, and 7 bases stayed unmatched. The CDR3 has 13 residues. The CDR3 reads CSVESDRGRPQYF. In DNA form, the CDR3 reads TGCAGCGTTGAATCGGACAGGGGGCGCCCCCAGTACTTC.

The rearrangement links TRBV10-3 to TRBJ2-1; 12 nucleotides line up with TRBD2. J was trimmed by 10 bases and V by 3 bases; bases with no gene match: 10. Germline CDR1 ENHRY, CDR2 SYGVKD. There are 16 residues in the CDR3. CDR3 DNA sequence: TGTGCCATCAGTGAACCTAGCGGGAGGGCGGAAGACGAGCAGTTCTTC. Translating gives CAISEPSGRAEDEQFF.

This clonotype was counted a few times. The rearrangement uses TRBV5-1 and TRBJ2-3; possibly TRBD1 for D (5 bases). Trimming cost V 0 bases and J 14 bases, with 13 bases left between them. CDR1 is SGHRS, CDR2 YFSETQ, per germline. This CDR3 has 12 amino acids. In DNA, the CDR3 is TGCGCCAGCAGCTTGGCGACAGTTTTGTGGTATTTT. It encodes CASSLATVLWYF.

The chain combines TRBV20-1 with TRBJ2-1; 8 bases agree with TRBD2. V shed 3 bases and J 7 bases; nucleotides not matched to a gene: 8. The CDR3 covers 14 residues. CDR1 and CDR2 from the germline V gene are DFQATT and SNEGSKA (reference sequence). The CDR3 is CSASTSGRSNEQFF. DNA for the CDR3: TGCAGTGCTAGTACCAGCGGGAGAAGTAATGAGCAGTTCTTC.

The chain links TRBV18 to TRBJ1-6; D unresolved. V was clipped by 4 bases and J by 8 bases, with 9 bases between them. Per germline, CDR1 KGHSH and CDR2 LQKENI. This CDR3 has 13 residues. CDR3 residues: CASSLIDYSPLHF. CDR3 in DNA: TGTGCCAGCTCACTGATTGATTATTCACCCCTCCACTTT. The full variable domain, completed using reference TRBV18 and TRBJ1-6, is NAGVMQNPRHLVRRRGQEARLRCSPMKGHSHVYWYRQLPEEGLKFMVYLQKENIIDESGMPKERFSAEFPKEGPSILRIQQVVRGDSAAYFCASSLIDYSPLHFGNGTRLTVT.

V and J are TRBV7-9 and TRBJ2-4; D not certain. The germline V gene has CDR1 SEHNR and CDR2 FQNEAQ (reference sequence). The V end was cut by 0 bases, the J end by 4 bases, with 10 bases between. The CDR3 contains 15 residues. CDR3 DNA sequence: TGTGCCAGCAGCTTAGCCGTCAGCAAGAAAAACATTCAGTACTTC. It encodes CASSLAVSKKNIQYF.

The chain joins TRBV3-1 to TRBJ2-5; D might be TRBD1 (6 bases). With the DNA end fitting TRBJ2-7 better, the J assignment may be wrong. Germline V CDR1 and CDR2: LGHDT, YNNKEL (reference sequence). This CDR3 comprises 13 residues. The CDR3 DNA reads as TGTGCCAGCAGCCAAGCCGGGACACGCGAGCAGTACTTC. Its translation is CASSQAGTREQYF.

The chain carries TRBV5-1 and TRBJ2-3, with D unresolved. Germline CDR1 and CDR2: SGHRS and YFSETQ. Trimming took off 5 bases at V and 8 bases at J, with 9 bases between the two ends. The CDR3 has 11 residues. CDR3 nucleotide sequence: TGCGCCAGCAGATCCCGCAGTACGCAGTATTTT. Residues: CASRSRSTQYF.

The chain uses TRBV20-1 and TRBJ1-2, with D unresolved. The CDR3 sequence is 15 residues long. Germline lookup yields CDR1 DFQATT and CDR2 SNEGSKA (reference sequence). V lost 0 bases and J lost 3, with 14 bases in between. The DNA for the CDR3 is TGCAGTGCTAGAGACCGGGAAGTCCTCCACTATGGCTACACCTTC. It yields the protein CSARDREVLHYGYTF.